This T cell receptor (beta chain) was documented in a study of blood T cell repertoires in COVID-19. At the level of the study: Material from acute and convalescent COVID-19 was sourced from the United States, Italy and Spain.

The germline V gene encodes CDR1 SEHNR and CDR2 FQNEAQ (reference sequence). J lost 2 bases, V lost 5 bases, and 5 bases had no gene match. This CDR3 contains 14 residues. Profiled with immunoSEQ multiplex PCR; TCRdb holds only in-frame clones, not every one. The sample records about 160,000 clones, roughly 82% being singletons. This TCR came from a human donor with acute or convalescent COVID-19. The donor label of this sample is uncertain. This chain joins TRBV7-9 and TRBJ2-7, with 8 bases matching TRBD2. The material sequenced was peripheral blood. CDR3 in DNA: TGTGCCAGCAGCCCCCGGGAGGGTCCCTACGAGCAGTACTTC. Translated: CASSPREGPYEQYF.